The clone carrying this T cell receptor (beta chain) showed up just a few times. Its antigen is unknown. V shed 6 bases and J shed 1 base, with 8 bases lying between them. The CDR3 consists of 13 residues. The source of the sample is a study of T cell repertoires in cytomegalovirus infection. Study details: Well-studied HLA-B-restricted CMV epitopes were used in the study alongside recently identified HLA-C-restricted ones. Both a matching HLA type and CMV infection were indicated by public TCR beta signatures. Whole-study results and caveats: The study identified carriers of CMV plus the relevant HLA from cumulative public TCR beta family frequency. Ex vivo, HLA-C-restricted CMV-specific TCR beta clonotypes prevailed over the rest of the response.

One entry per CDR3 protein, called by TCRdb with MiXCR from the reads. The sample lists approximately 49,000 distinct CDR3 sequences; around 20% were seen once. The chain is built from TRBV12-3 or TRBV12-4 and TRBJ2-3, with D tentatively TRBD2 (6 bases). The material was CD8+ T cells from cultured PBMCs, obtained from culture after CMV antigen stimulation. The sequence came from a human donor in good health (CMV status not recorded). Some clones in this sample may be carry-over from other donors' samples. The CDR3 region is CASSGGRTDTQYF. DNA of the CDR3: TGTGCCAGCAGCGGGGGACGCACAGATACGCAGTATTTT.